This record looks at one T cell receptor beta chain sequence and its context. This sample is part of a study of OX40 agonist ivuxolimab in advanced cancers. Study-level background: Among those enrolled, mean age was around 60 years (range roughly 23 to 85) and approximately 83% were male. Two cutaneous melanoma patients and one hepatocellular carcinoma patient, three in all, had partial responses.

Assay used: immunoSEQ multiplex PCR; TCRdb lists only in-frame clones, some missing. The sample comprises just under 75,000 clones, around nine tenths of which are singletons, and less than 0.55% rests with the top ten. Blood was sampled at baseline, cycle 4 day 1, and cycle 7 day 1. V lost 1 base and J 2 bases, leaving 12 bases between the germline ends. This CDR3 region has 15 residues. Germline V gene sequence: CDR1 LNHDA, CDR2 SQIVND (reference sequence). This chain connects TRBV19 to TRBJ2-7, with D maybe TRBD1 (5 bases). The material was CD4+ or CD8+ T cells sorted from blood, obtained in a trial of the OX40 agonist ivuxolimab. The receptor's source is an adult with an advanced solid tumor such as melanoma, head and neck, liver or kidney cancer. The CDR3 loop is CASSIVAGNTYEQYF. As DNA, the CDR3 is TGTGCCAGTAGTATAGTTGCAGGGAATACCTACGAGCAGTACTTC.